The rows below give T cell receptor beta chains drawn from one sample of a study of human T cells and chemical hapten exposure. TCRdb re-called the RACE reads through MiXCR, storing one row per CDR3 protein. The repertoire holds under 100,000 distinct CDR3 sequences, 10% seen once, with 2% to 2.5% in the top ten. Sequenced material: whole blood, taken in connection with sensitization to the hapten diphenylcyclopropenone (DPC). These receptors were taken from a woman aged 30 to 39 with alopecia areata. Some clones in this sample may be carry-over from other donors' samples. Both conserved end residues are trimmed from each CDR3. Each record gives: V gene, D gene, J gene, CDR3 protein. A D gene is named only where the DNA matches it firmly.

TRBV6-1	.	TRBJ1-1	ASSTPEAF
TRBV9	.	TRBJ1-1	ASSVAAGLNTEAF
TRBV10-3	.	TRBJ1-6	AISETFRDNSPLH
TRBV7-6	.	TRBJ2-5	ASSPDWEETQY
TRBV6-5	.	TRBJ1-1	ASSYAHGARAF
TRBV7-2	.	TRBJ1-1	ASSLEIGAVEAF
TRBV7-8	TRBD2	TRBJ2-5	ASSYLAGAPEAQY
TRBV2	TRBD1	TRBJ2-1	ASSGQGDEQF
TRBV28	.	TRBJ1-1	ASTLQATEAF
TRBV4-3	.	TRBJ2-5	ASSQVGGRQETQY
TRBV3-1	TRBD2	TRBJ2-5	ASSQGLAGAQETQY
TRBV28	TRBD1	TRBJ2-1	ASTSGTGGYNEQF
TRBV18	.	TRBJ1-2	ASSPFTGLDYGYT
TRBV29-1	.	TRBJ2-5	SVVRTQSGETQY
TRBV12-3/TRBV12-4	TRBD1	TRBJ1-5	ASSVGQDYQPQH
TRBV6-1	TRBD2	TRBJ2-3	ASSALTSGGTDTQY
TRBV7-3	.	TRBJ2-5	ASSLRNQETQY
TRBV29-1	.	TRBJ2-7	SVVAGEKSYEQY